The rows below give T cell receptor beta chains drawn from one sample of a study of T-cell memory formation after mild COVID-19. From the 5' RACE reads, TCRdb called clonotypes with MiXCR, one entry per CDR3 protein. The sample holds hundreds of thousands of distinct CDR3 sequences, about 20% seen once. Sequencing input: PBMCs or a T cell subset sorted from them (not recorded which). The receptors derive from an adult woman who had mild COVID-19 (a few samples of this study predate the infection). Cell type and time point are not known. Each CDR3 is given with its conserved first and last residue. The order of the fields is J gene, D gene, V gene, clone size, CDR3 protein, CDR3 DNA. A D gene is named only where the DNA matches it firmly. For some rows the clone size is stated as once, few or many, or as a class when expanded; others skip it.

J: TRBJ2-5
D: NA
V: TRBV12-3/TRBV12-4
size: NA
CDR3: CASSFGFETQYF
DNA: TGTGCCAGCAGTTTCGGGTTCGAGACCCAGTACTTC

J: TRBJ1-1
D: NA
V: TRBV6-5
size: few
CDR3: CASSYGWDTEAFF
DNA: TGTGCCAGCAGTTACGGTTGGGACACTGAAGCTTTCTTT

J: TRBJ2-1
D: TRBD2
V: TRBV19
size: few
CDR3: CASSIGGLAGKYEQFF
DNA: TGTGCCAGTAGTATAGGGGGACTAGCGGGAAAGTATGAGCAGTTCTTC

J: TRBJ2-5
D: NA
V: TRBV12-3/TRBV12-4
size: NA
CDR3: CASRGTLSAETQYF
DNA: TGTGCCAGCAGAGGGACACTTAGCGCAGAGACCCAGTACTTC

J: TRBJ2-1
D: TRBD1
V: TRBV20-1
size: many
CDR3: CSASPRTGGLDEQFF
DNA: TGCAGTGCTAGTCCTCGGACAGGGGGCTTAGATGAGCAGTTCTTC

J: TRBJ2-5
D: TRBD2
V: TRBV7-9
size: NA
CDR3: CASSSTSGVETQYF
DNA: TGTGCCAGCAGCTCCACTAGCGGGGTAGAGACCCAGTACTTC

J: TRBJ1-2
D: NA
V: TRBV3-1
size: few
CDR3: CASSLDLEGNYGYTF
DNA: TGTGCCAGCAGCCTCGACCTCGAAGGTAACTATGGCTACACCTTC

J: TRBJ2-2
D: NA
V: TRBV9
size: NA
CDR3: CSSSIRAGELFF
DNA: TGTTCCAGCAGCATACGTGCGGGGGAGCTGTTTTTT

J: TRBJ1-1
D: NA
V: TRBV6-1
size: few
CDR3: CASSEWAGVTEAFF
DNA: TGTGCCAGCAGTGAATGGGCAGGGGTGACTGAAGCTTTCTTT

J: TRBJ1-4
D: NA
V: TRBV24-1
size: NA
CDR3: CATSGGAEKKLFF
DNA: TGTGCCACCAGTGGCGGGGCTGAGAAAAAACTGTTTTTT

J: TRBJ1-1
D: TRBD1
V: TRBV7-9
size: NA
CDR3: CASSLNPGQWSPEAFF
DNA: TGTGCCAGCAGCTTAAACCCGGGACAGTGGTCTCCTGAAGCTTTCTTT

J: TRBJ2-2
D: TRBD2
V: TRBV7-9
size: NA
CDR3: CASSPHGGTGELFF
DNA: TGTGCCAGCAGCCCCCACGGGGGGACCGGGGAGCTGTTTTTT

J: TRBJ1-1
D: TRBD1
V: TRBV3-1
size: NA
CDR3: CASGTGLGEAFF
DNA: TGTGCCAGCGGGACAGGGTTGGGTGAAGCTTTCTTT

J: TRBJ1-1
D: TRBD1
V: TRBV20-1
size: NA
CDR3: CSARLDRGHTEAFF
DNA: TGCAGTGCTAGATTGGACAGGGGTCACACTGAAGCTTTCTTT

J: TRBJ2-4
D: NA
V: TRBV7-2
size: many
CDR3: CASSPGPASNIQYF
DNA: TGTGCCAGCAGCCCCGGTCCCGCCTCAAACATTCAGTACTTC

J: TRBJ2-1
D: NA
V: TRBV20-1
size: NA
CDR3: CSARGPESSYNEQFF
DNA: TGCAGTGCTAGAGGACCGGAGAGCTCCTACAATGAGCAGTTCTTC

J: TRBJ1-1
D: NA
V: TRBV19
size: NA
CDR3: CASSIRTGNTEAFF
DNA: TGTGCCAGTAGTATAAGGACGGGGAACACTGAAGCTTTCTTT